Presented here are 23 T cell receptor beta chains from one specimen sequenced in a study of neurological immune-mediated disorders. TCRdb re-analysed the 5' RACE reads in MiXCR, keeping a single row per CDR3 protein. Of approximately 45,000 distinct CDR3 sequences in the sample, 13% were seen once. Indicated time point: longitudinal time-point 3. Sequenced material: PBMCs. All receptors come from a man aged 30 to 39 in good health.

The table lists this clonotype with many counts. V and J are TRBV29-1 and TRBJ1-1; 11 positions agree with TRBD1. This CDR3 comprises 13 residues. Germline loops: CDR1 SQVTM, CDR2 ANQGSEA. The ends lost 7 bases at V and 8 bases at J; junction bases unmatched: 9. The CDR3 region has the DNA TGCAGCGAGGACAGGGGGCTACGGTCCGAAGCTTTCTTT. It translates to CSEDRGLRSEAFF.

The CDR3 spells CASKGTATNEKLFF. In DNA form, the CDR3 reads TGTGCCAGCAAAGGGACCGCAACTAATGAAAAACTGTTTTTT. The rearrangement links TRBV7-2 to TRBJ1-4, with D possibly matching TRBD1 (5 bases). Germline CDR1 and CDR2: SGHTA and FQGNSA. Trimming stripped 7 bases from V and 0 bases from J, with 9 bases between. This CDR3 comprises 14 residues.

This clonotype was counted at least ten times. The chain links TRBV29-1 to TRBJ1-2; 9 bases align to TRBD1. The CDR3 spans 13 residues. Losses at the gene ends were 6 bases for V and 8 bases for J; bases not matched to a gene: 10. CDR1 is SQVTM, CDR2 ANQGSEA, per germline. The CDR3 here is CSVQGGTGSGYTF. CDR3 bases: TGCAGCGTCCAGGGCGGGACAGGGAGCGGCTACACCTTC. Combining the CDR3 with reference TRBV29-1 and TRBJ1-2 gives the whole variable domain SAVISQKPSRDICQRGTSLTIQCQVDSQVTMMFWYRQQPGQSLTLIATANQGSEATYESGFVIDKFPISRPNLTFSTLTVSNMSPEDSSIYLCSVQGGTGSGYTFGSGTRLTVV.

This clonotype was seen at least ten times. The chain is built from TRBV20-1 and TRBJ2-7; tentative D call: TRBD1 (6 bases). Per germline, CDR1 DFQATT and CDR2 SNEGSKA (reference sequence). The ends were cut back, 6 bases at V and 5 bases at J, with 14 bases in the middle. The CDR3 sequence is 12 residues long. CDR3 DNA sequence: TGCAGTGCATTTCATCAGGGGAACGAGCAGTACTTC. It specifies CSAFHQGNEQYF.

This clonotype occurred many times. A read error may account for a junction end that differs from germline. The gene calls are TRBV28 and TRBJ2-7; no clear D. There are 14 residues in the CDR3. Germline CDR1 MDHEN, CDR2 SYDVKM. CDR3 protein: CASSLSAKYYEQYF. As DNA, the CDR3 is TGTGCCAGTAGTTTATCGGCCAAATACTACGAGCAGTACTTC.

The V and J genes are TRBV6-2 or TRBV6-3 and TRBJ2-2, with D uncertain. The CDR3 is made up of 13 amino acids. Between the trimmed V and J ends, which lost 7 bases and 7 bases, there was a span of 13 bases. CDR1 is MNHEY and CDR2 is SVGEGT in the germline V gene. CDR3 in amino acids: CASNLNNLGELFF. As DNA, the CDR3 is TGTGCCAGCAACCTGAATAATCTCGGGGAGCTGTTTTTT.

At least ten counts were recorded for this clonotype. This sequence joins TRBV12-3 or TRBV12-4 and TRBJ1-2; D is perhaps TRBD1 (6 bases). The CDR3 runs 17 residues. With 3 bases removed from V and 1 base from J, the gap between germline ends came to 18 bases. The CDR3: CASSFPQGSPINYGYTF. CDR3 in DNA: TGTGCCAGCAGTTTTCCGCAGGGGTCACCGATTAACTATGGCTACACCTTC.

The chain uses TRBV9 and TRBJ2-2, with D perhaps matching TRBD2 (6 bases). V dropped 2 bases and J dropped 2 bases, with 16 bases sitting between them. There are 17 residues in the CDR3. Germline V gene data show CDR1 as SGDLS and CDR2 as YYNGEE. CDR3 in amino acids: CASSVDHPGSNTGELFF. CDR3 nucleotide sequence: TGTGCCAGCAGCGTGGATCATCCCGGGAGTAACACCGGGGAGCTGTTTTTT.

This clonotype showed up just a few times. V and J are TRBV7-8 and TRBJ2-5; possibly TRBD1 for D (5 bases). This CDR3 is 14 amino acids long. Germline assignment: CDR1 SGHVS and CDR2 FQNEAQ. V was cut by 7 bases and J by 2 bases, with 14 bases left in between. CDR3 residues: CASTPLGRQETQYF. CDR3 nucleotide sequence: TGTGCCAGCACCCCCCTGGGGCGGCAAGAGACCCAGTACTTC.

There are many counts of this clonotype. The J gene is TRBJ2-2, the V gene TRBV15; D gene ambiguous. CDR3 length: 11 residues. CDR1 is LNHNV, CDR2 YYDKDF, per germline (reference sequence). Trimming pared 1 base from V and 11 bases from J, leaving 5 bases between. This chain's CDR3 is CATSRARELFF. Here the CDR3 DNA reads TGTGCCACCAGCAGAGCCAGAGAGCTGTTTTTT.

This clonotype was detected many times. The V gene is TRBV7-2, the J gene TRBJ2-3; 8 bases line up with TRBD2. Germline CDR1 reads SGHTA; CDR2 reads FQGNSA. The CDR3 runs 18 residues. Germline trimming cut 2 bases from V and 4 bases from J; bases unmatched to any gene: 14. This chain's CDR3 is CASSLTGRAGESADTQYF. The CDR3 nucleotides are TGTGCCAGCAGCTTAACCGGGAGGGCGGGAGAGTCAGCAGATACGCAGTATTTT.

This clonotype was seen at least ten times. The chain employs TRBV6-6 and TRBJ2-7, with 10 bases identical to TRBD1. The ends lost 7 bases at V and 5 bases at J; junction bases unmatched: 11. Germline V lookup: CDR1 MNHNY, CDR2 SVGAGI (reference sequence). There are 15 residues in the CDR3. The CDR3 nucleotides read TGTGCCAGCATCAGAGGGACAGGGGAAAGTGACGAGCAGTACTTC. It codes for CASIRGTGESDEQYF.

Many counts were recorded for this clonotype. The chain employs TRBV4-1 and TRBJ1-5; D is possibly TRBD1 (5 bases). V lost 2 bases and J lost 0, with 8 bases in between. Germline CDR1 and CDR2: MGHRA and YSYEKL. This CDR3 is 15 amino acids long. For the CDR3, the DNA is TGCGCCAGCAGCCAATGGGGGAATAGCAATCAGCCCCAGCATTTT. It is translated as CASSQWGNSNQPQHF.

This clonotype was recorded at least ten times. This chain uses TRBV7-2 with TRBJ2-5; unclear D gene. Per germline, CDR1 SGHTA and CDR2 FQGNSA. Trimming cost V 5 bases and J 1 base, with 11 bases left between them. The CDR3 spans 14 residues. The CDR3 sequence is CASSPRTAQETQYF. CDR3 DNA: TGTGCCAGCAGCCCACGTACGGCCCAAGAGACCCAGTACTTC.

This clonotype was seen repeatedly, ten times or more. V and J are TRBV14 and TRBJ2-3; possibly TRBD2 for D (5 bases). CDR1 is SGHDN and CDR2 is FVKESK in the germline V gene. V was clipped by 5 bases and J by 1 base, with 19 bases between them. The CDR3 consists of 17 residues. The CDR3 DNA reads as TGTGCCAGCAGCGACGATGGCGGGTTCGGACGCACAGATACGCAGTATTTT. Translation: CASSDDGGFGRTDTQYF. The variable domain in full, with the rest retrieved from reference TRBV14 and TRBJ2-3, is EAGVTQFPSHSVIEKGQTVTLRCDPISGHDNLYWYRRVMGKEIKFLLHFVKESKQDESGMPNNRFLAERTGGTYSTLKVQPAELEDSGVYFCASSDDGGFGRTDTQYFGPGTRLTVL.

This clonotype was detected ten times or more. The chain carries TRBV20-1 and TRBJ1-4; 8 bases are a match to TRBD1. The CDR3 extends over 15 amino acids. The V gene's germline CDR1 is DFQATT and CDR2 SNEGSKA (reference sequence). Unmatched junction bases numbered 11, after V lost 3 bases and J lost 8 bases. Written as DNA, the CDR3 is TGCAGTGCTAGTCCCTCAGGACAGGGAGGCGAAAAACTGTTTTTT. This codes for CSASPSGQGGEKLFF.

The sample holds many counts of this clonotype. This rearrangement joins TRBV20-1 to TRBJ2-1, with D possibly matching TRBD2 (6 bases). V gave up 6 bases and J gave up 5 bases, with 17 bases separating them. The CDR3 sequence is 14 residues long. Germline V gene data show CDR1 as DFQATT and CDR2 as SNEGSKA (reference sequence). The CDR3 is CSANLASKNNEQFF. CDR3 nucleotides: TGCAGTGCAAACCTAGCGTCGAAGAACAATGAGCAGTTCTTC.

The CDR3 loop is CASSPLVSRRSTGELFF. DNA for the CDR3: TGTGCCAGCAGCCCTCTGGTTAGCCGGAGGAGCACCGGGGAGCTGTTTTTT. The V call is TRBV3-1, the J call TRBJ2-2, with a possible D match to TRBD2 (5 bases). CDR1 LGHDT and CDR2 YNNKEL come from the germline V gene (reference sequence). The CDR3 sequence is 17 residues long. V was cut by 4 bases and J by 4 bases, with 19 bases left in between.

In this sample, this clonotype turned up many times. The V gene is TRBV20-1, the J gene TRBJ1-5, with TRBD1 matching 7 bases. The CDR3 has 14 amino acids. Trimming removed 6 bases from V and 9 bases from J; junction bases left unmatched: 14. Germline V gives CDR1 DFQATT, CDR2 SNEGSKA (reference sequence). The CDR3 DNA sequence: TGCAGTGCACCCGAGACAGGGCGCGTTGCGCCCCAGCATTTT. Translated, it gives CSAPETGRVAPQHF.

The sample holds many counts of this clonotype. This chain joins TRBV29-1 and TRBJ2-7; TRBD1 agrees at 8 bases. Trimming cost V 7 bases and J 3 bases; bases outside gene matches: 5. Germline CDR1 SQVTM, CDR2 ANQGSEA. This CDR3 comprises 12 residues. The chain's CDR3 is CSAGQGDYEQYF. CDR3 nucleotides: TGCAGCGCAGGACAGGGCGACTACGAGCAGTACTTC.

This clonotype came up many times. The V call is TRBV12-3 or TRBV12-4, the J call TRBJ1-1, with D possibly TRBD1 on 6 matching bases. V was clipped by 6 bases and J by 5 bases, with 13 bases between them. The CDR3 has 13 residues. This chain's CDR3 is CASSTGWQTEAFF. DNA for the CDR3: TGTGCCAGCAGCACAGGGTGGCAGACTGAAGCTTTCTTT.

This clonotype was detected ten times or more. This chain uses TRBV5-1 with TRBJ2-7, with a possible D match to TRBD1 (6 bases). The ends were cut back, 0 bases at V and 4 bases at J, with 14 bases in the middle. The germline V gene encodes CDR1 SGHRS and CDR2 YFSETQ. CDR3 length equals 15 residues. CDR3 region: CASSLVGATTYEQYF. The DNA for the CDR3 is TGCGCCAGCAGCTTGGTGGGGGCCACGACTTACGAGCAGTACTTC. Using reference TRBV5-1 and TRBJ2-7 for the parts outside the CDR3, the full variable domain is KAGVTQTPRYLIKTRGQQVTLSCSPISGHRSVSWYQQTPGQGLQFLFEYFSETQRNKGNFPGRFSGRQFSNSRSEMNVSTLELGDSALYLCASSLVGATTYEQYFGPGTRLTVT.

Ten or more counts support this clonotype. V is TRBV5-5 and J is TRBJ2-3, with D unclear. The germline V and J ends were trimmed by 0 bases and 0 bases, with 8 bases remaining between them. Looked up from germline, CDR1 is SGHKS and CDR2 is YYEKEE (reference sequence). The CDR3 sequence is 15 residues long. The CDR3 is CASSLEGTSTDTQYF. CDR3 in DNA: TGTGCCAGCAGCTTGGAGGGTACTAGCACAGATACGCAGTATTTT.